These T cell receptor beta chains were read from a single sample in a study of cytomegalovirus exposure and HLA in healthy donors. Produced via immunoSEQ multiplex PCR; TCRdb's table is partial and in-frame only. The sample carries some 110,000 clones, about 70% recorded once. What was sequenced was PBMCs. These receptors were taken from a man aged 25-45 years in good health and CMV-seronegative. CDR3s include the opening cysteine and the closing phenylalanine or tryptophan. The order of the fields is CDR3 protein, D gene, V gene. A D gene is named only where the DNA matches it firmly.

CASSLAGGAGAFF,TRBD1,TRBV7-9
CATKKGDSYEQYF,-,TRBV27
CASVRTDRNSPLHF,-,TRBV7-2
CASSSVDRGNYGYTF,TRBD1,TRBV28
CASSQDQRQQEYNEAFF,-,TRBV4-1
CASSSGLAGLYSYNEQFF,TRBD2,TRBV7-2
CASSSSSYNEQFF,-,TRBV7-2
CASSLTGGSDTQYF,TRBD1,TRBV7-9
CASRITGYEQYF,-,TRBV6-6
CASSYLGSSGEKLFF,-,TRBV6-6
CASSKILAGAETQYF,TRBD2,TRBV13
CASTHIGGYMNTEAFF,-,TRBV5-5
CASRSGQGSGYTF,TRBD1,TRBV5-1
CASSFVGGGVEAFF,-,TRBV11-3
CASSIPGRKRDEQFF,-,TRBV19
CASSETGTGYEKLFF,TRBD1,TRBV5-5
CASSLGGAGAQETQYF,TRBD2,TRBV27
CASSPLAGVPDTQYF,TRBD2,TRBV7-2
CASSRLAGDTGELFF,TRBD2,TRBV6-6
CASSPRSPILRDIQYF,-,TRBV18
CSSSLSGGGGGYEQYF,TRBD2,TRBV7-9
CASSLRPTGLSNQPQHF,-,TRBV19
CASSQVGGATNEKLFF,-,TRBV4-3
CASSSPARTGSYEQYF,TRBD1,TRBV6-5
CASSIGYGGAKNSQYF,-,TRBV19
CASSQEGRTSGNEQFF,TRBD2,TRBV4-3
CSSSLRRGQGLETQYF,TRBD1,TRBV7-9
CASMPWLAGGQRTDTQYF,TRBD2,TRBV27
CAWTRDRTYRPPGNEQFF,TRBD1,TRBV30
CASSLGQGAEEAFF,TRBD1,TRBV5-1
CASSEQGPPTDTQYF,-,TRBV2
CASSDPGTSGESSYNEQFF,TRBD2,TRBV9
CASTEGGTQYF,-,TRBV13
CASSVRERRNYGYTF,-,TRBV5-6
CASSRRTGYYNEQFF,TRBD1,TRBV7-2
CASRVSSGYEQYF,-,TRBV6-5
CASSYDRSSAGELFF,-,TRBV6-5
CASSYSILARTDTQYF,-,TRBV6-5
CASSHFGAGGQETQYF,TRBD2,TRBV5-8
CASTPIRHPMNTEAFF,-,TRBV28
CASSYLTASEEKLFF,-,TRBV6-6
CSAVEGLNYGYTF,-,TRBV29-1
CASRLRDYPYEQYF,TRBD2,TRBV13
CASSELGFGDEKLFF,-,TRBV7-9
CASSQASGISGANVLTF,TRBD2,TRBV4-2
CASSKRLASTYNEQFF,-,TRBV21-1
CASITPDSNQPQHF,-,TRBV28